The 13 T cell receptor beta chains listed next were all sequenced from one sample in a study of long-term antiretroviral therapy in people with HIV. Investigators performed immunoSEQ version v3.0 at survey level. The protocol was immunoSEQ multiplex PCR, while the TCRdb copy is restricted to in-frame clones and leaves out a portion. The table lists around 35,000 clones, 60% to 85% of them singletons. The source was unsorted PBMCs, collected 3.1 years after starting antiretroviral therapy. The receptors were sampled from a woman between 45 and 60 years old with HIV.

This chain connects TRBV13 to TRBJ2-1; D possibly corresponds to TRBD1 (7 bases). The germline V gene has CDR1 PRHDT and CDR2 FYEKMQ (reference sequence). The V end was cut by 6 bases, the J end by 0 bases, with 21 bases between. CDR3 length: 18 residues. This CDR3 is CASSRRGTARSSYNEQFF. The CDR3 DNA is TGTGCCAGCAGTCGCCGCGGGACAGCGAGGAGCTCCTACAATGAGCAGTTCTTC.

The rearrangement uses TRBV18 and TRBJ1-1; 7 bases are a match to TRBD1. V shed 3 bases, J shed 0 bases, and the junction held 1 base outside the gene matches. CDR1 KGHSH and CDR2 LQKENI come from the germline V gene. This CDR3 region has 14 residues. CDR3 nucleotides: TGTGCCAGCTCACCGGGACAGTTGAACACTGAAGCTTTCTTT. It translates to CASSPGQLNTEAFF. The whole variable domain, filled in from reference TRBV18 and TRBJ1-1, reads NAGVMQNPRHLVRRRGQEARLRCSPMKGHSHVYWYRQLPEEGLKFMVYLQKENIIDESGMPKERFSAEFPKEGPSILRIQQVVRGDSAAYFCASSPGQLNTEAFFGQGTRLTVV.

The chain uses TRBV5-1 and TRBJ2-3; 7 bases agree with TRBD1. CDR3 size: 17 residues. J gave up 1 base and V 3 bases, and 11 bases lay outside the gene matches. Germline V lookup: CDR1 SGHRS, CDR2 YFSETQ. In DNA, the CDR3 is TGCGCCAGCAGCTCCGGGACAGACATCGGGGGCACAGATACGCAGTATTTT. Amino acids: CASSSGTDIGGTDTQYF.

The rearrangement links TRBV19 to TRBJ1-2; 8 nucleotides line up with TRBD1. This CDR3 region has 14 residues. Germline V CDR1 and CDR2: LNHDA, SQIVND (reference sequence). V was clipped by 6 bases and J by 0 bases; unmatched bases: 3. In DNA form, the CDR3 reads TGTGCCAGTAGAATGACAGGGGCTAACTATGGCTACACCTTC. Its translation: CASRMTGANYGYTF.

The rearrangement joins TRBV6-1 to TRBJ1-4; 9 bases agree with TRBD1. This CDR3 comprises 15 residues. Germline V gene data show CDR1 as MNHNS and CDR2 as SASEGT. The trim removed 7 bases at V and 5 bases at J, leaving 8 bases unmatched. The CDR3: CASNLRGTGNEKLFF. In DNA, the CDR3 is TGTGCCAGCAACCTAAGGGGGACAGGGAATGAAAAACTGTTTTTT.

V and J are TRBV30 and TRBJ2-5; 11 bases are a match to TRBD2. The V gene's germline CDR1 is GTSNPN and CDR2 SVGIG (reference sequence). Trimming took 1 base from V and 2 from J; bases not matched to a gene: 3. The CDR3 is made up of 15 amino acids. CDR3: CAWSAGTSGQETQYF. The DNA of the CDR3 is TGTGCCTGGAGTGCCGGGACTAGCGGTCAAGAGACCCAGTACTTC.

V usage is TRBV2 and J usage is TRBJ2-5, with TRBD1 identical over 10 bases. The germline CDR1 and CDR2 sequences are SNHLY and FYNNEI. J gave up 2 bases and V 2 bases, and 8 bases lay outside the gene matches. The CDR3 extends over 17 amino acids. CDR3 sequence reads: CASSERTGGARQETQYF. CDR3 DNA: TGTGCCAGCAGTGAACGGACAGGGGGTGCGAGGCAAGAGACCCAGTACTTC. The entire variable domain, with the rest obtained from reference TRBV2 and TRBJ2-5, is as follows: EPEVTQTPSHQVTQMGQEVILRCVPISNHLYFYWYRQILGQKVEFLVSFYNNEISEKSEIFDDQFSVERPDGSNFTLKIRSTKLEDSAMYFCASSERTGGARQETQYFGPGTRLLVL.

This rearrangement joins TRBV7-9 to TRBJ1-4; D is uncertain. Germline V gives CDR1 SEHNR, CDR2 FQNEAQ (reference sequence). This CDR3 is built from 15 residues. Trimming removed 3 bases at V and 0 bases at J, with 8 bases between. CDR3 nucleotides: TGTGCCAGCAGCTTGACGGGTACAACTAATGAAAAACTGTTTTTT. Protein sequence: CASSLTGTTNEKLFF. The full variable domain, in which reference TRBV7-9 and TRBJ1-4 provide the parts outside the CDR3, is DTGVSQNPRHKITKRGQNVTFRCDPISEHNRLYWYRQTLGQGPEFLTYFQNEAQLEKSRLLSDRFSAERPKGSFSTLEIQRTEQGDSAMYLCASSLTGTTNEKLFFGSGTQLSVL.

The chain links TRBV5-6 to TRBJ2-5, with a tentative D call TRBD1 (5 bases). CDR3 length: 14 residues. Trimming took off 4 bases at V and 5 bases at J, with 15 bases between the two ends. Germline V lookup: CDR1 SGHDT, CDR2 YYEEEE. The CDR3 here is CASSTVAGSETQYF. DNA of the CDR3: TGTGCCAGCAGCACAGTAGCAGGGTCTGAGACCCAGTACTTC.

This rearrangement joins TRBV4-1 to TRBJ2-7; TRBD1 might be the D (6 bases). Germline loops: CDR1 MGHRA, CDR2 YSYEKL. This CDR3 spans 13 amino acids. V was cut by 2 bases and J by 6 bases, with 11 bases left in between. The CDR3 is CASSQRQESEQYF. DNA for the CDR3: TGCGCCAGCAGCCAACGACAGGAATCCGAGCAGTACTTC.

The J gene is TRBJ2-3, the V gene TRBV30; perhaps TRBD1 as D (6 bases). Germline values: CDR1 GTSNPN, CDR2 SVGIG (reference sequence). Deletions cut 4 bases from V and 2 bases from J, with 16 bases between. This CDR3 spans 15 amino acids. The CDR3 bases are TGTGCCTGGAAATCCGGGGACACGTACACAGATACGCAGTATTTT. This encodes CAWKSGDTYTDTQYF.

V usage is TRBV27 and J usage is TRBJ1-4; 8 positions agree with TRBD1. The germline gives CDR1 MNHEY, CDR2 SMNVEV (reference sequence). Trimming took 6 bases from V and 2 from J; bases not matched to a gene: 5. There are 15 residues in the CDR3. CDR3 bases: TGTGCCAGCAGAGCAGGGGGCTGGACTAATGAAAAACTGTTTTTT. Protein: CASRAGGWTNEKLFF.

The chain has TRBV9 and TRBJ2-3; unclear D gene. Germline loops: CDR1 SGDLS, CDR2 YYNGEE. Deletions cut 4 bases from V and 0 bases from J, with 12 bases between. The CDR3 is made up of 15 amino acids. CDR3 sequence reads: CASSLLGLSTDTQYF. The CDR3 DNA reads as TGTGCCAGCAGCCTCTTGGGCCTTAGCACAGATACGCAGTATTTT.